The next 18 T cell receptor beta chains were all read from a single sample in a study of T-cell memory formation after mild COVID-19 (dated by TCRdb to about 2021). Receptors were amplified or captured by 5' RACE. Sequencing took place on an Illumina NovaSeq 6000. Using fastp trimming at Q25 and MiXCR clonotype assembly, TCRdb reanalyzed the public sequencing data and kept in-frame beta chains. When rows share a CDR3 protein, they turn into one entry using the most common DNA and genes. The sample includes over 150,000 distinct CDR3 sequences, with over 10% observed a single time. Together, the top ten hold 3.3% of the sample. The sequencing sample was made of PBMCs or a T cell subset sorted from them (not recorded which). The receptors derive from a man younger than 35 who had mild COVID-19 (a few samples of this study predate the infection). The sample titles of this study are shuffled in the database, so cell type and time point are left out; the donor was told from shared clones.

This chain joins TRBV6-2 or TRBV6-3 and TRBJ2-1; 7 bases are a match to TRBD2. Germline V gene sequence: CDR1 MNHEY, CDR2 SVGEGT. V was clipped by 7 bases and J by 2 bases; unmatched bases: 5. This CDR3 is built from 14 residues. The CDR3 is CASKLSGTYNEQFF. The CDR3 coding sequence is TGTGCCAGCAAACTCAGCGGGACCTACAATGAGCAGTTCTTC.

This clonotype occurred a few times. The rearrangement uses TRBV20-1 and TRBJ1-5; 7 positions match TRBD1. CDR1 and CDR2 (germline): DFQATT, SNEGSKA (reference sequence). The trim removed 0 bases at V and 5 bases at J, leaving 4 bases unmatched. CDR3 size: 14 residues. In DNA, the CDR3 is TGCAGTGCTAGAGAGACGACAGGGTATCAGCCCCAGCATTTT. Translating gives CSARETTGYQPQHF.

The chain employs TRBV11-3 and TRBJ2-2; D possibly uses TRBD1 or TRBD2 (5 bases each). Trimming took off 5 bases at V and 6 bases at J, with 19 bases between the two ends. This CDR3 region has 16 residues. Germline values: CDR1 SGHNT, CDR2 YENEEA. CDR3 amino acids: CASSHSGQGVAGELFF. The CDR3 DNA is TGTGCCAGCAGCCACTCCGGGCAGGGAGTCGCCGGGGAGCTGTTTTTT.

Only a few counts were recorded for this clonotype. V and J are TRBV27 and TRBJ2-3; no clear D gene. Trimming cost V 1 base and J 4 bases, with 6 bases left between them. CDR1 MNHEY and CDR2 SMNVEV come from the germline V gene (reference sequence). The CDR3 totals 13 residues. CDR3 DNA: TGTGCCAGCAGTTTATATTGGGCAGATACGCAGTATTTT. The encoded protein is CASSLYWADTQYF.

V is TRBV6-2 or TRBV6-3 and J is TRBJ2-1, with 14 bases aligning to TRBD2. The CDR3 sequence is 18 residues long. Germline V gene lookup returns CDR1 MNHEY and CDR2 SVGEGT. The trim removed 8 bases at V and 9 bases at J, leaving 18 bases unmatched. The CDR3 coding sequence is TGTGCCAGCGTTCCGGGACTAGCGGGGGCCGCCGGTTGGATTGAGCAGTTCTTC. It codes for CASVPGLAGAAGWIEQFF.

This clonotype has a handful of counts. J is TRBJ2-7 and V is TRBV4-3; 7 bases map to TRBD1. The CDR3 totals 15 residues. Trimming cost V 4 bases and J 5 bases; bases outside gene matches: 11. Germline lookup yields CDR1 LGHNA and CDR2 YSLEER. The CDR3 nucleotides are TGCGCCAGCAGCCCGAACCGACAGGGTAGCCACGAGCAGTACTTC. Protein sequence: CASSPNRQGSHEQYF.

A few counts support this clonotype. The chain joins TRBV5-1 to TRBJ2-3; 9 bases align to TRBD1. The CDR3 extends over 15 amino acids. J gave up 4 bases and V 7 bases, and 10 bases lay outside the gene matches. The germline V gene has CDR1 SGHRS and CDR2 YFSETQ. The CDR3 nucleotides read TGCGCCAGCCGAGGGGGGACAGGGCCCCCAGATACGCAGTATTTT. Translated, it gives CASRGGTGPPDTQYF.

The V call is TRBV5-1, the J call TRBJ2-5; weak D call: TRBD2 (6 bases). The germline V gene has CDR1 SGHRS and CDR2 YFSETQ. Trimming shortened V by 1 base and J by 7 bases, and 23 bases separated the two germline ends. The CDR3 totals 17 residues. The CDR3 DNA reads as TGCGCCAGCAGCTTGTCCGGGGGTGTGGCGGCCTATAGGACCCAGTACTTC. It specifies CASSLSGGVAAYRTQYF.

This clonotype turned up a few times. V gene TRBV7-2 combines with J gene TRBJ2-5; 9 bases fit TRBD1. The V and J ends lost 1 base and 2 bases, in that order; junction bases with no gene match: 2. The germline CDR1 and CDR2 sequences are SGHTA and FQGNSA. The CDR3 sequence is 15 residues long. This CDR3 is CASSLGGTGQETQYF. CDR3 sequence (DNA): TGTGCCAGCAGCTTAGGAGGGACAGGGCAAGAGACCCAGTACTTC.

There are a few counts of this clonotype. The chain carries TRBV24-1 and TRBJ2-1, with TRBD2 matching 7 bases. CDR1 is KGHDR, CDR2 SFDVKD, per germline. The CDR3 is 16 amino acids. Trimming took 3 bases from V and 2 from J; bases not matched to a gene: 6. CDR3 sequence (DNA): TGTGCCACCAGTGATGGGGGGGGTGGGACCTACAATGAGCAGTTCTTC. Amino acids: CATSDGGGGTYNEQFF.

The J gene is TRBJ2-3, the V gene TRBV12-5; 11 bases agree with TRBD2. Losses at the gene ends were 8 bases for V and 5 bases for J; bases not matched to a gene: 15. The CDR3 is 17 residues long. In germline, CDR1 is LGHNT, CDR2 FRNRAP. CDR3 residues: CASSAGYSGGDGDTQYF. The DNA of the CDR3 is TGTGCTAGTTCCGCGGGTTATAGCGGGGGGGACGGAGATACGCAGTATTTT. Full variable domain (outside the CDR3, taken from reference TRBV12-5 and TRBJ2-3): DARVTQTPRHKVTEMGQEVTMRCQPILGHNTVFWYRQTMMQGLELLAYFRNRAPLDDSGMPKDRFSAEMPDATLATLKIQPSEPRDSAVYFCASSAGYSGGDGDTQYFGPGTRLTVL.

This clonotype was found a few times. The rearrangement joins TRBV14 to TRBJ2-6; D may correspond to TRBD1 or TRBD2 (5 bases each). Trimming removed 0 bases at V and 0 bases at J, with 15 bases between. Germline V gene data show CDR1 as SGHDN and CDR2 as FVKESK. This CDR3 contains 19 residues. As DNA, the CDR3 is TGTGCCAGCAGCCAAGAAGGCGTTTGGGGGAGCTCTGGGGCCAACGTCCTGACTTTC. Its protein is CASSQEGVWGSSGANVLTF.

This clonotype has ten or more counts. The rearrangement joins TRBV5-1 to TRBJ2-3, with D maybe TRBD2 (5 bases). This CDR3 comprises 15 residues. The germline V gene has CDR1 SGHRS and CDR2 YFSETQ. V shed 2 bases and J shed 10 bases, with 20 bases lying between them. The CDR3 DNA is TGCGCCAGCAGCTTAGGAGGACCCCCACCCCTCTCGCAGTATTTT. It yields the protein CASSLGGPPPLSQYF.

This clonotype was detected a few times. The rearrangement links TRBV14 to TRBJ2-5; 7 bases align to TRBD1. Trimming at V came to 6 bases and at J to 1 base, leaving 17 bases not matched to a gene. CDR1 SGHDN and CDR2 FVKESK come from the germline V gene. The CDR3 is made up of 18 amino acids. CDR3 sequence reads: CASSPKRTTGRVQETQYF. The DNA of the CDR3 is TGTGCCAGCAGTCCGAAGCGTACGACAGGGAGAGTCCAAGAGACCCAGTACTTC.

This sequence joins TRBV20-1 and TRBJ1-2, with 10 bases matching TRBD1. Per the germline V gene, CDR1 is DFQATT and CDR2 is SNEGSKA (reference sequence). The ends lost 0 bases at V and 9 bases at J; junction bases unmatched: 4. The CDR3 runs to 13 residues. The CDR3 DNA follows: TGCAGTGCTAGAGATGGGACAGGGGAGTGCTACACCTTC. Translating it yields CSARDGTGECYTF.

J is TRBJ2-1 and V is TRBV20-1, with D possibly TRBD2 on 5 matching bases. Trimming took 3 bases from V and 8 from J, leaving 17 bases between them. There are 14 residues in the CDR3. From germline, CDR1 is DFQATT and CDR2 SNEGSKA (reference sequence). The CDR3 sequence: CSARDVGAGDEQFF. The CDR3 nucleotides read TGCAGTGCTAGGGACGTGGGAGCCGGCGATGAGCAGTTCTTC.

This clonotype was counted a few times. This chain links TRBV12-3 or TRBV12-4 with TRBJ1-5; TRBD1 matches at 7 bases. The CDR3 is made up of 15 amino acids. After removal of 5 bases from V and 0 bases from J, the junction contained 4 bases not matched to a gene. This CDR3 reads CASSGTVNSNQPQHF. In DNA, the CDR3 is TGTGCCAGCAGTGGGACAGTCAATAGCAATCAGCCCCAGCATTTT.

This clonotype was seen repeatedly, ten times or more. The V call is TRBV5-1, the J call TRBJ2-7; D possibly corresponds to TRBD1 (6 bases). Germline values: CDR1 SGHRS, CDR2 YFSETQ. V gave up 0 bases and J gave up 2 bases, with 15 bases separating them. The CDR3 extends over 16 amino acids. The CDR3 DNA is TGCGCCAGCAGCTTGGATCCACAGGGAATTCCCTACGAGCAGTACTTC. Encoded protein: CASSLDPQGIPYEQYF.